The T cell receptor beta chain described here comes from a study of T cells after posttransplantation cyclophosphamide (dated by TCRdb to about 2016). Study-level background: T cell repertoire reconstitution was tracked by TRB sequencing after myeloablative bone marrow transplantation in which posttransplantation cyclophosphamide was used as GVHD prophylaxis. Antigen receptor sequencing covered samples from 30 to 40 PTCy-treated patients and 16 of their related bone marrow donors. Blood from all 35 or so PTCy patients with 1-year posttransplant specimens was subjected to TRB sequencing. Up to roughly 3 additional blood samples from 2 to 5.2 years after transplant were also TRB-sequenced in 3 patients, as was pretransplant blood from a handful of patients. TRA and TRB clonality were tightly correlated in roughly ten samples, so subsequent TCR analyses focused on TRB only. Public TRB sequences were queried against a database of over 3,000 sequences associated with responses to pathogens, tumor antigens, self-antigens and alloantigens.

Genomic DNA was the input for TRB sequencing, which was run either with the immunoSEQ assay at survey resolution or with the hsTCRB kit. In the source study's methods: The immunoSEQ software handled initial read processing, and the LymphoSeq R package was used for repertoire analyses. Clonality was calculated as 1 minus normalized Shannon entropy, and the Gini coefficient was also calculated for each TRB dataset. To infer phenotypes in unsorted samples, TRB sequences from sorted subsets of the recipient or donor were mapped onto the unsorted samples of the same recipient. The clones in this table, taken by TCRdb from immuneACCESS, are in-frame only. Not every clone is retained; where verified, under half of the shortfall comes from an unresolved V gene, and the cause of the rest is unknown. The V and J calls and the clone size are those of that table, but D and trimming were determined from the DNA. The sample includes 5,500 to 7,500 clones, with 98% observed a single time. The ten largest clones add up to 0.8% to 1% of the sample.

For this clone: Its antigen is unknown. The sample holds no much larger clone one base away, and base qualities are not on file.

On the day of marrow donation, related bone marrow donors gave peripheral blood samples. Mononuclear cells from peripheral blood and bone marrow were separated by Ficoll-Hypaque density centrifugation and then cryopreserved. CD4+ and CD8+ T cells, including naive and memory subsets, were sorted by FACS on a FACSAria II. What the research found in general, with its limitations: The TRB repertoires of T cells infiltrating skin or GI tract showed only limited overlap with the TRB repertoires of T cells in blood. Donor-recipient similarity was low at 1-2 months but rose over the first year, and later blood repertoires were often dominated by donor CD8+ memory clones. Across the 45 patients, TRB clonality was highly associated with recipient CMV seropositivity and CMV reactivation, and diversity with PTCy was similar to that in the CNI/methotrexate controls.

The sequence came from a man aged 40-50 years in good health, CMV-negative, and a related stem cell transplant donor. Source material: memory CD4+ T cells sorted from PBMCs.

The DNA sequence follows: TGTGCCAGCAGCCCTTGGGACAGAGGCTCTGCTGAAGCTTTCTTT. Its translation reads: CASSPWDRGSAEAFF. The chain is encoded by TRBV7-7 joined to TRBJ1-1, with 7 bases matching TRBD1. Spanning cysteine to phenylalanine, the CDR3 consists of 15 amino acids. The sequence is cut down to CDR3 DNA, 45 bases in frame from base 1. The germline V end is reduced by 5 bases and the J end by 6 bases; junction bases left unmatched: 12. According to the germline V gene (reference sequence), CDR1 reads SSHAT and CDR2 reads FNYEAQ.